This T cell receptor (beta chain) was recorded in a study of control samples from healthy donors and cancer patients. Libraries were prepared by immunoSEQ multiplex PCR; TCRdb keeps only in-frame clonotypes and omits some of them. Of some 160,000 clones in the sample, approximately 90% were seen once. This clone is deemed medium-sized. CDR3 length: 15 residues. The V and J ends lost 2 bases and 2 bases respectively, with 11 bases between them. Germline values: CDR1 MRHNA, CDR2 SNTAGT. The chain uses TRBV6-4 and TRBJ2-3; TRBD1 might be the D (5 bases). This clonotype was sampled from a woman aged 30 to 39 in good health. The sequenced material came from blood. CDR3 loop: CASSDNQGPTDTQYF. The CDR3 DNA follows: TGTGCCAGCAGTGACAATCAGGGTCCCACAGATACGCAGTATTTT.